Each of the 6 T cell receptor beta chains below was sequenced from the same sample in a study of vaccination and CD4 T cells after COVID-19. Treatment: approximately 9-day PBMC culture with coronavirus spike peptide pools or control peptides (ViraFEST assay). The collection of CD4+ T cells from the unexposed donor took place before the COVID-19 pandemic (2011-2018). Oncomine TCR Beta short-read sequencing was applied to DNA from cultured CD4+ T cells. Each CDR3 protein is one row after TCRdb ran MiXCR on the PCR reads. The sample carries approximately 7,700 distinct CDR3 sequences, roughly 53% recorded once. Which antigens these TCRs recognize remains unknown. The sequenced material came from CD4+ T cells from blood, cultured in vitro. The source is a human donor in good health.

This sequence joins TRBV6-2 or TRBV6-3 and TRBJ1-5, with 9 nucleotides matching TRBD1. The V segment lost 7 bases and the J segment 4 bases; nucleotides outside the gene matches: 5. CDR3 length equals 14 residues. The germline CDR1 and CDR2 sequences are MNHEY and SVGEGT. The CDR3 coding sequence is TGTGCCAGCACCGGGACAGGGAAGAATCAGCCCCAGCATTTT. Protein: CASTGTGKNQPQHF.

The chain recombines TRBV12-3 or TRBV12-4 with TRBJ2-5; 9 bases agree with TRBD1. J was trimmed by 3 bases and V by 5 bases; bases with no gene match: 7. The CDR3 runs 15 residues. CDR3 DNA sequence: TGTGCCAGCAGTCCACAGGGGGCCCAAAAAGAGACCCAGTACTTC. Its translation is CASSPQGAQKETQYF.

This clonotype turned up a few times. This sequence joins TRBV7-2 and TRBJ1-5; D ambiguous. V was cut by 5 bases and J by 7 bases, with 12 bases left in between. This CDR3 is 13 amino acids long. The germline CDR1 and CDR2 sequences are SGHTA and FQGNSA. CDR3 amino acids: CASSPGDWQPQHF. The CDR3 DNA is TGTGCCAGCAGCCCCGGGGATTGGCAGCCCCAGCATTTT. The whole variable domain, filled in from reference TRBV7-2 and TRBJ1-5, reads GAGVSQSPSNKVTEKGKDVELRCDPISGHTALYWYRQSLGQGLEFLIYFQGNSAPDKSGLPSDRFSAERTGGSVSTLTIQRTQQEDSAVYLCASSPGDWQPQHFGDGTRLSIL.

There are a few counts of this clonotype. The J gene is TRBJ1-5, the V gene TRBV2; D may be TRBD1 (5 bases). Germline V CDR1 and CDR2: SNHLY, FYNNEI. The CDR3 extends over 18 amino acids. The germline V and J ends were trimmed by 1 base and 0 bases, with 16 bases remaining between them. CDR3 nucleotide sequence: TGTGCCAGCAGTGAAGGTTTGCAGGGACGGTTTAGCAATCAGCCCCAGCATTTT. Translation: CASSEGLQGRFSNQPQHF.

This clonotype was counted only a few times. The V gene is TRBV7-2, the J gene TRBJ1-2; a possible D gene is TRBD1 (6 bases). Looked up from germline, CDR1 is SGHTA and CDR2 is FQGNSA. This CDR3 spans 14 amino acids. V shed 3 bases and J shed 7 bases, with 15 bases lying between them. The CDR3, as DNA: TGTGCCAGCAGCTTCCTCGGGCAGGGGTCTGGCTACACCTTC. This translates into CASSFLGQGSGYTF.

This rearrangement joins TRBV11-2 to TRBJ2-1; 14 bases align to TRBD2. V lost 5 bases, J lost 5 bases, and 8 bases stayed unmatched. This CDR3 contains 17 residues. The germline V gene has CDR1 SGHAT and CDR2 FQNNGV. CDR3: CASSPRLAGGSHNEQFF. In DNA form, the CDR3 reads TGTGCCAGCAGCCCCCGACTAGCGGGAGGGTCCCACAATGAGCAGTTCTTC.